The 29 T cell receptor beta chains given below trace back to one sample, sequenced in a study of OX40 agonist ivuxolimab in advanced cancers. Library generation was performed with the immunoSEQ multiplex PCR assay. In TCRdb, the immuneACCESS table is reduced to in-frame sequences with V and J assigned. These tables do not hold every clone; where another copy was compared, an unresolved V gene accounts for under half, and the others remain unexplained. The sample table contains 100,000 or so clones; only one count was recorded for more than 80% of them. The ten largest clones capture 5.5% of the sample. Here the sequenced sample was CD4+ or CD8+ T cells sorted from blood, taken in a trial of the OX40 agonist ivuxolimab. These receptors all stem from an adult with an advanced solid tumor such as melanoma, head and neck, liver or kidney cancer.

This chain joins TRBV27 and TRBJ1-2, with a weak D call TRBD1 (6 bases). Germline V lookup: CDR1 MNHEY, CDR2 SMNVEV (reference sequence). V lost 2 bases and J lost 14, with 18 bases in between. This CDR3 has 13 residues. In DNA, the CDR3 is TGTGCCAGCAGTTTAAGTGGACAGCCTTCTCGGACCTTC. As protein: CASSLSGQPSRTF.

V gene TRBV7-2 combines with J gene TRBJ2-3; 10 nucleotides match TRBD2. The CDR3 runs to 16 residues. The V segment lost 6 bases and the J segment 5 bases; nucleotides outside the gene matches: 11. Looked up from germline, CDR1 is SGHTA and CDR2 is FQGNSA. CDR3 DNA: TGTGCCAGCAGTTTATCTAGCGGGAGCGGTGGAGATACGCAGTATTTT. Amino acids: CASSLSSGSGGDTQYF.

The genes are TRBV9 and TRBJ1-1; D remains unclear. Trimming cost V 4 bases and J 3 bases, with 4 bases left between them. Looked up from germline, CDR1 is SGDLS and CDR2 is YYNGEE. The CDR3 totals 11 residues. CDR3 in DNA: TGTGCCAGCAGCCCGCACACTGAAGCTTTCTTT. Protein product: CASSPHTEAFF. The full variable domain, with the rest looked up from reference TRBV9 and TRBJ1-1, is DSGVTQTPKHLITATGQRVTLRCSPRSGDLSVYWYQQSLDQGLQFLIQYYNGEERAKGNILERFSAQQFPDLHSELNLSSLELGDSALYFCASSPHTEAFFGQGTRLTVV.

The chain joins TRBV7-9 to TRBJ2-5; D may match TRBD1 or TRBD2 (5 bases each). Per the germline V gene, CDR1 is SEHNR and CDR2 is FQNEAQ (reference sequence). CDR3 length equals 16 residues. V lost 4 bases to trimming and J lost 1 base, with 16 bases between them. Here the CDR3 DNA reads TGTGCCAGCAGCTCCCGGTCCCCCGGGACCCAAGAGACCCAGTACTTC. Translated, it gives CASSSRSPGTQETQYF.

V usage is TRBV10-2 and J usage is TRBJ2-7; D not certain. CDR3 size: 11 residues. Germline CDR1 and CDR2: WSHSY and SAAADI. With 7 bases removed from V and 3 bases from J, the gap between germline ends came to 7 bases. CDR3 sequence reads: CASKLGYEQYF. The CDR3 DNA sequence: TGCGCCAGCAAGTTGGGCTACGAGCAGTACTTC.

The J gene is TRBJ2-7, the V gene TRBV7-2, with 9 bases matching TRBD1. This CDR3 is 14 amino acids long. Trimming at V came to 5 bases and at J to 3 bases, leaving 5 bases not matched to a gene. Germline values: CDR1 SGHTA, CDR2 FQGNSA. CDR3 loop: CASSPRTGDYEQYF. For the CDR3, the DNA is TGTGCCAGCAGCCCTCGGACAGGGGACTACGAGCAGTACTTC.

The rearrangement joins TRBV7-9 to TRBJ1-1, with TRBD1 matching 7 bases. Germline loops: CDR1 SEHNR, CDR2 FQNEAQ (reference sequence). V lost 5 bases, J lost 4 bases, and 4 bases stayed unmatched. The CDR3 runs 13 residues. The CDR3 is CASSPYRGTEAFF. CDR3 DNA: TGTGCCAGCAGCCCCTACAGGGGCACTGAAGCTTTCTTT.

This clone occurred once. In nucleotides, the CDR3 is TGCGCCAGCAGAACCGGGACTACCTCACCTGAGCAGTTCTTC. It translates to CASRTGTTSPEQFF. The V gene is TRBV5-1, the J gene TRBJ2-1; 7 bases align to TRBD2. Germline V CDR1 and CDR2: SGHRS, YFSETQ. CDR3 length: 14 residues. With V trimmed by 5 bases and J by 9 bases, 11 bases remained unmatched.

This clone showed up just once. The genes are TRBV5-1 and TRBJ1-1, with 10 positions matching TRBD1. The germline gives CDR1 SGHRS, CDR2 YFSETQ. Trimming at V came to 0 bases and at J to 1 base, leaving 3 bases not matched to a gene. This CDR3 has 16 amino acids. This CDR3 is CASSLGTGGPNTEAFF. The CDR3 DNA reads TGCGCCAGCAGCTTGGGGACAGGGGGACCGAACACTGAAGCTTTCTTT.

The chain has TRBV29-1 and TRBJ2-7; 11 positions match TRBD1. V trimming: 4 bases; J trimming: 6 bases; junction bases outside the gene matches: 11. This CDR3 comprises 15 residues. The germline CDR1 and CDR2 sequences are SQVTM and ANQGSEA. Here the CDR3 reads CSVAGQGALGGEQYF. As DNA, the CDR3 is TGCAGCGTTGCCGGACAGGGGGCGTTGGGTGGCGAGCAGTACTTC.

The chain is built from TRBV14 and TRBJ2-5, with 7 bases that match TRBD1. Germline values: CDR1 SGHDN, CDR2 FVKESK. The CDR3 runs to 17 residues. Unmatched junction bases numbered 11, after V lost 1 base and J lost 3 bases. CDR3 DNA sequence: TGTGCCAGCAGCCAAGTGGGGAAGGGGGCGAGAAAAGAGACCCAGTACTTC. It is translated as CASSQVGKGARKETQYF.

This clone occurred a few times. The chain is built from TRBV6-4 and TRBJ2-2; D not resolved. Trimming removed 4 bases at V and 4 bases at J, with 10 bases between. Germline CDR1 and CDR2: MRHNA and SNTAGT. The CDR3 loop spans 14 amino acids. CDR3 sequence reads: CASSATPGTGELFF. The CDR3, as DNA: TGTGCCAGCAGTGCGACCCCGGGCACCGGGGAGCTGTTTTTT.

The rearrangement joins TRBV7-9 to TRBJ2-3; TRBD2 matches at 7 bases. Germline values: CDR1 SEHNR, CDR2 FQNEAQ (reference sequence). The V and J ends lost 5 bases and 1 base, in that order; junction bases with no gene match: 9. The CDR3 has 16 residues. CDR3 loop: CASSPNSGGGTDTQYF. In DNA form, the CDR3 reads TGTGCCAGCAGCCCGAATTCGGGGGGAGGCACAGATACGCAGTATTTT.

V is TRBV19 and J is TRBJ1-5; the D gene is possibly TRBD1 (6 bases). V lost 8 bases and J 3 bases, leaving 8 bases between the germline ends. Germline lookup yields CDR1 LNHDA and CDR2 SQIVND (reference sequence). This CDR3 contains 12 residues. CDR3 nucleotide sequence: TGTGCCAGTCGGACAGTCAATCAGCCCCAGCATTTT. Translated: CASRTVNQPQHF.

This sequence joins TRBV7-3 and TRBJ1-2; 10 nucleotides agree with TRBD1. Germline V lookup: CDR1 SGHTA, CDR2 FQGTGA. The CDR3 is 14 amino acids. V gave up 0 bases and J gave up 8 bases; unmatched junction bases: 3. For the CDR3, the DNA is TGTGCCAGCAGCTTAACCGGACAGGGGGACGGCTACACCTTC. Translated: CASSLTGQGDGYTF.

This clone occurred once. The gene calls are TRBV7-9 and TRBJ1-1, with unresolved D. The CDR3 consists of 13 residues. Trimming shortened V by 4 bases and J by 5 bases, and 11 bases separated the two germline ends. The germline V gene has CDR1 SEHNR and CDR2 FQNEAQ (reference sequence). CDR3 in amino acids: CASSSPLRTEAFF. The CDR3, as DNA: TGTGCCAGCAGCTCCCCCCTAAGGACTGAAGCTTTCTTT.

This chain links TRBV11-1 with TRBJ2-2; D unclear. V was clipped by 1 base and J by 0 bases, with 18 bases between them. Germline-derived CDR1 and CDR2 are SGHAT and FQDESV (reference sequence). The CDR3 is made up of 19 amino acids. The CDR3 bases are TGTGCCAGCAGCTTAGTCTGGATGAAGGGCCGGACGAACACCGGGGAGCTGTTTTTT. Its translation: CASSLVWMKGRTNTGELFF. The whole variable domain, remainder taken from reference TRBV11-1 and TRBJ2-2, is EAEVAQSPRYKITEKSQAVAFWCDPISGHATLYWYRQILGQGPELLVQFQDESVVDDSQLPKDRFSAERLKGVDSTLKIQPAELGDSAMYLCASSLVWMKGRTNTGELFFGEGSRLTVL.

Here the CDR3 DNA reads TGTGCCACCAGTCATAGGGACACCTACTACAATGAGCAGTTCTTC. The encoded protein is CATSHRDTYYNEQFF. The chain employs TRBV15 and TRBJ2-1; possible D gene TRBD1, 6 bases. The CDR3 is 15 residues long. V was cut by 6 bases and J by 3 bases, with 15 bases left in between. Germline CDR1 and CDR2: LNHNV and YYDKDF (reference sequence).

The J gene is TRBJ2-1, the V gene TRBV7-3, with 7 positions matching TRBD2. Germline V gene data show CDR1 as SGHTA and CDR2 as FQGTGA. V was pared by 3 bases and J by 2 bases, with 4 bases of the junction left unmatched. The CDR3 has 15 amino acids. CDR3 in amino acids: CASSFSGHAYNEQFF. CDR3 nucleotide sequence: TGTGCCAGCAGCTTTAGCGGGCATGCCTACAATGAGCAGTTCTTC. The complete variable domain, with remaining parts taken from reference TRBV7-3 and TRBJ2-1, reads GAGVSQTPSNKVTEKGKYVELRCDPISGHTALYWYRQSLGQGPEFLIYFQGTGAADDSGLPNDRFFAVRPEGSVSTLKIQRTERGDSAVYLCASSFSGHAYNEQFFGPGTRLTVL.

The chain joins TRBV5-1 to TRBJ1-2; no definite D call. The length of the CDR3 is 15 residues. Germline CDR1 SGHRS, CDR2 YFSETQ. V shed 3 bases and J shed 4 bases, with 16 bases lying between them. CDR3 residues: CASSSPSGASYGYTF. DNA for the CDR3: TGCGCCAGCAGCTCGCCGTCGGGCGCCAGCTATGGCTACACCTTC.

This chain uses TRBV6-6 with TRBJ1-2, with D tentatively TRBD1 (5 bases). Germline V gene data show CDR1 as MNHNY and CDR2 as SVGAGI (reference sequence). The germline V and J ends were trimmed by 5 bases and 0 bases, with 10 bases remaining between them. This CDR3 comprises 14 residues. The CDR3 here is CASSPDSSNYGYTF. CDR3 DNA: TGTGCCAGCAGTCCCGACAGCTCTAACTATGGCTACACCTTC.

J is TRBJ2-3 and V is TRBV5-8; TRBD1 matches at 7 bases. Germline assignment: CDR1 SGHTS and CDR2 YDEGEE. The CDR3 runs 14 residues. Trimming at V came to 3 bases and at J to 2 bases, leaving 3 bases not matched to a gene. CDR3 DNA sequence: TGTGCCAGCAGCTATGGACAGGTCACAGATACGCAGTATTTT. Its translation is CASSYGQVTDTQYF. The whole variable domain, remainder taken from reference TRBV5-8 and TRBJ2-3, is EAGVTQSPTHLIKTRGQQATLRCSPISGHTSVYWYQQALGLGLQFLLWYDEGEERNRGNFPPRFSGRQFPNYSSELNVNALELEDSALYLCASSYGQVTDTQYFGPGTRLTVL.

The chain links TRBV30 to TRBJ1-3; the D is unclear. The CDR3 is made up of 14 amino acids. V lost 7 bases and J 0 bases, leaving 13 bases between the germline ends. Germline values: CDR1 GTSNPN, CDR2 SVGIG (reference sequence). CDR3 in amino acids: CASTGSRSGNTIYF. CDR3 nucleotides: TGTGCCTCTACGGGGTCTCGCTCTGGAAACACCATATATTTT.

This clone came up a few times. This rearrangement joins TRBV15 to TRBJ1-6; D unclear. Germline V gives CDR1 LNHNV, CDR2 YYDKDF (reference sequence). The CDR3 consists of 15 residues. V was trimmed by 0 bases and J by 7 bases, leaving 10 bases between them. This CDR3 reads CATSRDLERNSPLHF. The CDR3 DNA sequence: TGTGCCACCAGCAGAGATCTAGAGAGGAATTCACCCCTCCACTTT.

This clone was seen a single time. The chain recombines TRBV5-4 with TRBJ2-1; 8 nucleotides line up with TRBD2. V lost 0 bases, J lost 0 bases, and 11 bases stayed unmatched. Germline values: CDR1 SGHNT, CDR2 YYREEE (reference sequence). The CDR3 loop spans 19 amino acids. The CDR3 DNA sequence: TGTGCCAGCAGCTTGGATGGGCGGGGGGCCCGTAGCTCCTACAATGAGCAGTTCTTC. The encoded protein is CASSLDGRGARSSYNEQFF.

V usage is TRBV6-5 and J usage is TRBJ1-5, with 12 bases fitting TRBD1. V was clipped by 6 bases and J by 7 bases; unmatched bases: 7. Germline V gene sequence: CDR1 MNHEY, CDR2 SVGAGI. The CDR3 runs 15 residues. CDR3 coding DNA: TGTGCCAGCAGCCGGGACAGGGGGCAAGGACAGCCCCAGCATTTT. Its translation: CASSRDRGQGQPQHF.

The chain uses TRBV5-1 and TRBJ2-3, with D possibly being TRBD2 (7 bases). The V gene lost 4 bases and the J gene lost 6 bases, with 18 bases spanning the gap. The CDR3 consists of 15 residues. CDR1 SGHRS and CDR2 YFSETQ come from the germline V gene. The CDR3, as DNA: TGCGCCAGCAGCCCGGAGGGGGGGGCGCCGGATACGCAGTATTTT. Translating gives CASSPEGGAPDTQYF.

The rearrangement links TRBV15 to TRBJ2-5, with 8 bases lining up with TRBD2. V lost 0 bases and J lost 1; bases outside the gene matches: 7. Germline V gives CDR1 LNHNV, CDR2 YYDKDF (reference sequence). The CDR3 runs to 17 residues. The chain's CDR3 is CATSRDLRGGPQETQYF. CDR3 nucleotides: TGTGCCACCAGCAGAGACCTCCGGGGGGGGCCCCAAGAGACCCAGTACTTC.

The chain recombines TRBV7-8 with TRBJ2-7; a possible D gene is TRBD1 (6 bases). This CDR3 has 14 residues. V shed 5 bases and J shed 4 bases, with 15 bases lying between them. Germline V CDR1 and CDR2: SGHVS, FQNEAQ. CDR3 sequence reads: CASSPYRVGYEQYF. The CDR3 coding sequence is TGTGCCAGCAGCCCCTACAGGGTTGGGTACGAGCAGTACTTC. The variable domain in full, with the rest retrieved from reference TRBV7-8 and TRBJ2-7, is GAGVSQSPRYKVAKRGQDVALRCDPISGHVSLFWYQQALGQGPEFLTYFQNEAQLDKSGLPSDRFFAERPEGSVSTLKIQRTQQEDSAVYLCASSPYRVGYEQYFGPGTRLTVT.